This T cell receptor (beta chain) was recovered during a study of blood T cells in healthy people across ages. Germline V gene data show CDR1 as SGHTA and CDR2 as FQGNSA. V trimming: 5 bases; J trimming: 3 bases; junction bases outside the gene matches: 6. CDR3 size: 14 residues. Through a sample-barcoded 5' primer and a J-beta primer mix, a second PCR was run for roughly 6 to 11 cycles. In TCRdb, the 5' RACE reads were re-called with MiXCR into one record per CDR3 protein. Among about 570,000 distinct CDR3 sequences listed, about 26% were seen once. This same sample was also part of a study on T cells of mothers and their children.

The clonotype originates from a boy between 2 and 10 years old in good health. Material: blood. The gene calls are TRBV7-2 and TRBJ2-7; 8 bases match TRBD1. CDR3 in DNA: TGTGCCAGCAGCAGGCGGACAGGGAACTACGAGCAGTACTTC. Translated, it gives CASSRRTGNYEQYF.